The rows below give T cell receptor beta chains drawn from one sample of a study of graft-versus-host responses after intestinal transplantation. The method was immunoSEQ multiplex PCR; TCRdb's version includes in-frame clones alone and lacks a portion of them. Among over 60,000 clones listed, roughly 92% were seen once. The specimen comprised bone marrow, sampled around 730 days after intestinal transplantation. The origin of the receptors is a human patient who received an intestinal transplant, so some T cells may come from the graft donor. CDR3s include the opening cysteine and the closing phenylalanine or tryptophan. D genes are given only for firm matches. Not all rows give a size; the values are once, few, many and, for expanded clones, a class.

v_call: TRBV5-6
j_call: TRBJ2-1
clone_size: once
d_call: TRBD1
cdr3_aa: CASSPGQGAYNEQFF
cdr3_nt: TGTGCCAGCAGCCCGGGACAGGGGGCCTACAATGAGCAGTTCTTC

v_call: TRBV14
j_call: TRBJ1-2
clone_size: NA
d_call: NA
cdr3_aa: CASSQRRNNGYTF
cdr3_nt: TGTGCCAGCAGCCAAAGACGGAATAATGGCTACACCTTC

v_call: TRBV6-5
j_call: TRBJ2-2
clone_size: NA
d_call: NA
cdr3_aa: CASSYQDTPNTGELFF
cdr3_nt: TGTGCCAGCAGTTACCAGGACACCCCGAACACCGGGGAGCTGTTTTTT

v_call: TRBV20-1
j_call: TRBJ2-3
clone_size: NA
d_call: NA
cdr3_aa: CSASGGDTQYF
cdr3_nt: TGCAGTGCCTCAGGGGGGGATACGCAGTATTTT

v_call: TRBV7-9
j_call: TRBJ1-6
clone_size: NA
d_call: NA
cdr3_aa: CASSFLQGESSPLHF
cdr3_nt: TGTGCCAGCAGCTTTTTACAGGGAGAAAGTTCACCCCTCCACTTT

v_call: TRBV4-1
j_call: TRBJ2-7
clone_size: NA
d_call: TRBD2
cdr3_aa: CASTPSSGRAIDEQYF
cdr3_nt: TGCGCCAGCACACCATCTAGCGGGAGGGCCATCGACGAGCAGTACTTC

v_call: TRBV23-1
j_call: TRBJ1-5
clone_size: NA
d_call: TRBD1
cdr3_aa: CASSQSCQGGGTGNQPQHF
cdr3_nt: TGCGCCAGCAGTCAATCTTGCCAGGGGGGAGGGACGGGTAATCAGCCCCAGCATTTT

v_call: TRBV5-1
j_call: TRBJ2-1
clone_size: NA
d_call: TRBD2
cdr3_aa: CASSPRLASNEQFF
cdr3_nt: TGCGCCAGCAGCCCACGACTAGCGTCCAATGAGCAGTTCTTC

v_call: TRBV29-1
j_call: TRBJ1-6
clone_size: NA
d_call: TRBD1
cdr3_aa: CSVGGDSNSPLHF
cdr3_nt: TGCAGCGTTGGAGGGGACAGTAATTCACCCCTCCACTTT

v_call: TRBV5-4
j_call: TRBJ2-5
clone_size: NA
d_call: NA
cdr3_aa: CASSPWLVGETQYF
cdr3_nt: TGTGCCAGCAGCCCTTGGCTGGTGGGAGAGACCCAGTACTTC

v_call: TRBV6-6
j_call: TRBJ2-7
clone_size: NA
d_call: TRBD1
cdr3_aa: CASSYGDRGPHEQYF
cdr3_nt: TGTGCCAGCAGTTACGGGGACAGGGGGCCCCACGAGCAGTACTTC

v_call: TRBV9
j_call: TRBJ2-1
clone_size: few
d_call: TRBD2
cdr3_aa: CASSVEGLAGDEQFF
cdr3_nt: TGTGCCAGCAGCGTAGAGGGACTAGCGGGAGATGAGCAGTTCTTC

v_call: TRBV29-1
j_call: TRBJ1-4
clone_size: NA
d_call: TRBD1
cdr3_aa: CSVDPGQGYEKLFF
cdr3_nt: TGCAGCGTCGACCCGGGACAGGGGTATGAAAAACTGTTTTTT

v_call: TRBV2
j_call: TRBJ2-1
clone_size: NA
d_call: NA
cdr3_aa: CASFGAGRTYNEQFF
cdr3_nt: TGTGCCAGCTTCGGGGCGGGGAGAACCTACAATGAGCAGTTCTTC

v_call: TRBV5-6
j_call: TRBJ2-3
clone_size: NA
d_call: NA
cdr3_aa: CASTNWGTFTDTQYF
cdr3_nt: TGTGCCAGCACCAACTGGGGCACTTTCACAGATACGCAGTATTTT

v_call: TRBV7-6
j_call: TRBJ1-4
clone_size: once
d_call: NA
cdr3_aa: CASSATGGEKLFF
cdr3_nt: TGTGCCAGCAGCGCTACGGGAGGGGAAAAACTGTTTTTT

v_call: TRBV6-6
j_call: TRBJ2-5
clone_size: NA
d_call: TRBD1
cdr3_aa: CASSHGTEDQETQYF
cdr3_nt: TGTGCCAGCAGTCACGGGACAGAGGACCAAGAGACCCAGTACTTC

v_call: TRBV27
j_call: TRBJ1-5
clone_size: NA
d_call: NA
cdr3_aa: CASGYSSNQPQHF
cdr3_nt: TGTGCCAGCGGGTACAGCAGCAATCAGCCCCAGCATTTT

v_call: TRBV20-1
j_call: TRBJ2-3
clone_size: NA
d_call: TRBD2
cdr3_aa: CSAPIAGGLYF
cdr3_nt: TGCAGTGCCCCCATAGCGGGGGGCCTGTATTTT

v_call: TRBV19
j_call: TRBJ2-3
clone_size: NA
d_call: NA
cdr3_aa: CASSIDSHGDPHTDTQYF
cdr3_nt: TGTGCCAGTAGTATCGACAGTCACGGGGACCCACACACAGATACGCAGTATTTT

v_call: TRBV7-3
j_call: TRBJ2-1
clone_size: NA
d_call: NA
cdr3_aa: CASSLSPRDNEQFF
cdr3_nt: TGTGCCAGCAGCCTGAGCCCACGTGACAATGAGCAGTTCTTC

v_call: TRBV2
j_call: TRBJ2-1
clone_size: NA
d_call: NA
cdr3_aa: CASSQDFGPLNEQFF
cdr3_nt: TGTGCCAGCAGTCAGGACTTTGGTCCCCTCAATGAGCAGTTCTTC

v_call: TRBV10-2
j_call: TRBJ1-1
clone_size: NA
d_call: TRBD1
cdr3_aa: CASASTGLGTEAFF
cdr3_nt: TGCGCCAGTGCGTCGACAGGGTTGGGCACTGAAGCTTTCTTT

v_call: TRBV7-9
j_call: TRBJ1-1
clone_size: few
d_call: NA
cdr3_aa: CASVLGRGEAFF
cdr3_nt: TGTGCCAGCGTCCTGGGAAGGGGAGAAGCTTTCTTT

v_call: TRBV6-1
j_call: TRBJ2-7
clone_size: NA
d_call: NA
cdr3_aa: CATRTVISYEQYF
cdr3_nt: TGTGCCACCAGGACAGTTATCTCCTACGAGCAGTACTTC

v_call: TRBV4-2
j_call: TRBJ2-7
clone_size: NA
d_call: TRBD2
cdr3_aa: CASSVEVLAGGYEQYF
cdr3_nt: TGTGCCAGCAGCGTAGAGGTATTAGCGGGGGGGTACGAGCAGTACTTC

v_call: TRBV23-1
j_call: TRBJ2-2
clone_size: NA
d_call: TRBD1
cdr3_aa: CAWTKDRAGAGELFF
cdr3_nt: TGCGCCTGGACAAAAGACAGGGCGGGCGCCGGGGAGCTGTTTTTT

v_call: TRBV7-6
j_call: TRBJ2-1
clone_size: NA
d_call: TRBD2
cdr3_aa: CASSSHPGTSGNEQFF
cdr3_nt: TGTGCCAGCAGCTCCCATCCCGGGACTAGCGGCAATGAGCAGTTCTTC

v_call: TRBV27
j_call: TRBJ1-6
clone_size: NA
d_call: NA
cdr3_aa: CASSSPLQEGKESPLHF
cdr3_nt: TGTGCCAGCAGTTCTCCCCTTCAGGAGGGGAAGGAATCACCCCTCCACTTT

v_call: TRBV5-4
j_call: TRBJ1-1
clone_size: NA
d_call: NA
cdr3_aa: CASNQPNTEAFF
cdr3_nt: TGTGCCAGCAACCAGCCGAACACTGAAGCTTTCTTT

v_call: TRBV29-1
j_call: TRBJ2-7
clone_size: NA
d_call: NA
cdr3_aa: CSVEEGGVGDNPYEQYF
cdr3_nt: TGCAGCGTTGAAGAAGGAGGGGTGGGCGACAACCCCTACGAGCAGTACTTC

v_call: TRBV11-2
j_call: TRBJ2-7
clone_size: NA
d_call: NA
cdr3_aa: CASSLDSPYEQYF
cdr3_nt: TGTGCCAGCAGCTTAGACAGCCCCTACGAGCAGTACTTC

v_call: TRBV4-1
j_call: TRBJ2-1
clone_size: NA
d_call: TRBD1
cdr3_aa: CASSHGRDRDNEQFF
cdr3_nt: TGCGCCAGCAGCCATGGCCGGGACAGAGACAATGAGCAGTTCTTC

v_call: TRBV5-1
j_call: TRBJ2-5
clone_size: NA
d_call: NA
cdr3_aa: CASSLVAGVGETQYF
cdr3_nt: TGCGCCAGCAGCTTGGTAGCAGGGGTAGGCGAGACCCAGTACTTC

v_call: TRBV2
j_call: TRBJ1-5
clone_size: once
d_call: NA
cdr3_aa: CASSEQGLGNQPQHF
cdr3_nt: TGTGCCAGCAGTGAACAGGGGCTAGGCAATCAGCCCCAGCATTTT

v_call: TRBV2
j_call: TRBJ2-4
clone_size: once
d_call: NA
cdr3_aa: CASRAGTNIQYF
cdr3_nt: TGTGCCAGCAGGGCCGGGACAAACATTCAGTACTTC

v_call: TRBV27
j_call: TRBJ1-5
clone_size: few
d_call: NA
cdr3_aa: CASSKRGGQPQHF
cdr3_nt: TGTGCCAGCTCAAAGAGGGGAGGCCAGCCCCAGCATTTT

v_call: TRBV2
j_call: TRBJ1-5
clone_size: NA
d_call: NA
cdr3_aa: CASSAPQILDQPQHF
cdr3_nt: TGTGCCAGCAGTGCCCCCCAGATTTTAGATCAGCCCCAGCATTTT

v_call: TRBV7-2
j_call: TRBJ2-7
clone_size: NA
d_call: NA
cdr3_aa: CASSLSAGTRYEQYF
cdr3_nt: TGTGCCAGCAGCTTATCTGCTGGCACCCGCTACGAGCAGTACTTC

v_call: TRBV5-5
j_call: TRBJ1-6
clone_size: NA
d_call: NA
cdr3_aa: CASSSGSTGYYNSPLHF
cdr3_nt: TGTGCCAGCAGCTCCGGGTCAACAGGCTACTATAATTCACCCCTCCACTTT

v_call: TRBV6-1
j_call: TRBJ1-5
clone_size: NA
d_call: NA
cdr3_aa: CASSEGGGTGPQHF
cdr3_nt: TGTGCCAGCAGTGAAGGGGGGGGCACGGGGCCCCAGCATTTT

v_call: TRBV2
j_call: TRBJ2-7
clone_size: NA
d_call: TRBD2
cdr3_aa: CASSPTGTSGQYEQYF
cdr3_nt: TGTGCCAGCAGCCCCACCGGGACTAGCGGGCAGTACGAGCAGTACTTC

v_call: TRBV27
j_call: TRBJ1-5
clone_size: NA
d_call: NA
cdr3_aa: CASSLFGGTHQPQHF
cdr3_nt: TGTGCCAGCAGTTTATTTGGGGGGACGCATCAGCCCCAGCATTTT

v_call: TRBV5-4
j_call: TRBJ2-4
clone_size: NA
d_call: NA
cdr3_aa: CASSQGKTRTKGIQYF
cdr3_nt: TGTGCCAGCAGCCAAGGAAAGACTAGGACTAAAGGCATTCAGTACTTC

v_call: TRBV5-4
j_call: TRBJ2-7
clone_size: NA
d_call: NA
cdr3_aa: CASSRGQPYEQYF
cdr3_nt: TGTGCCAGCAGTCGCGGACAGCCCTACGAGCAGTACTTC

v_call: TRBV6-5
j_call: TRBJ2-3
clone_size: NA
d_call: TRBD2
cdr3_aa: CASRSGTSPDTQYF
cdr3_nt: TGTGCCAGCAGATCCGGGACTAGCCCAGATACGCAGTATTTT

v_call: TRBV5-1
j_call: TRBJ2-7
clone_size: NA
d_call: NA
cdr3_aa: CASSLGNSYEQYF
cdr3_nt: TGTGCCAGCAGCTTGGGGAACTCCTACGAGCAGTACTTC

v_call: TRBV27
j_call: TRBJ2-1
clone_size: NA
d_call: TRBD2
cdr3_aa: CASSFSGRANNEQFF
cdr3_nt: TGTGCCAGCAGTTTCAGCGGGAGGGCCAACAATGAGCAGTTCTTC

v_call: TRBV9
j_call: TRBJ2-3
clone_size: NA
d_call: NA
cdr3_aa: CASSVLLGTDTQYF
cdr3_nt: TGTGCCAGCAGCGTTCTCCTGGGGACGGATACGCAGTATTTT

v_call: TRBV12-5
j_call: TRBJ2-5
clone_size: NA
d_call: TRBD1
cdr3_aa: CASAQDRALKTQYF
cdr3_nt: TGTGCTAGTGCCCAGGACAGGGCCCTCAAGACCCAGTACTTC